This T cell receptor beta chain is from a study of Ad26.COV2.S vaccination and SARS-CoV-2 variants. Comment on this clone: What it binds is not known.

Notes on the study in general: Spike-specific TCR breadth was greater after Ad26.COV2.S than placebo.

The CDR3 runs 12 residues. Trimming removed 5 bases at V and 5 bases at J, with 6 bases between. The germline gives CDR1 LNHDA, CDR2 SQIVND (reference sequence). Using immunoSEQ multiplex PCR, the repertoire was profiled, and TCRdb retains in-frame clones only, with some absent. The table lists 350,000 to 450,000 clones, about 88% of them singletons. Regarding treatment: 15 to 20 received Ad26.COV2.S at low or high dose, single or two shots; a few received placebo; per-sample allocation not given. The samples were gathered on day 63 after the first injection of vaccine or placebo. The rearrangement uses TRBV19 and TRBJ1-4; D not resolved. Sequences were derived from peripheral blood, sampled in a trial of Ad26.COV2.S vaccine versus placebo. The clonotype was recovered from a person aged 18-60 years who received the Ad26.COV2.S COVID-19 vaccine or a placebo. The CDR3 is CASSVQNEKLFF. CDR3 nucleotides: TGTGCCAGTAGTGTACAGAATGAAAAACTGTTTTTT.